This TCR beta chain comes out of a study of shared clonotypes between healthy human individuals. Overall study context: Three plates were used per donor for CD4 naive, three for CD4 memory, two for CD8 naive and one for CD8 memory.

CDR3 length: 15 amino acids. Trimming removed 5 bases from V and 4 bases from J, with 15 bases in between. Germline V lookup: CDR1 LNHDA, CDR2 SQIVND (reference sequence). Produced via immunoSEQ multiplex PCR; TCRdb's table is partial and in-frame only. This sample yields around 750,000 clones, of which over 65% are seen a single time; 1.5% to 2% belongs to the top ten. Sequencing was done on a sample of memory CD4+ T cells sorted from blood. Noted subset: CD45RA-negative fraction. The chain has TRBV19 and TRBJ1-5; D unresolved. This TCR derives from a woman between 25 and 40 years old in good health. CDR3 region: CASSPLLGGNQPQHF. The CDR3 DNA sequence: TGTGCCAGTAGTCCTCTCTTGGGTGGGAATCAGCCCCAGCATTTT.